Presented here are 27 T cell receptor beta chains from one specimen sequenced in a study of control samples from healthy donors and cancer patients. The table came from immunoSEQ multiplex PCR; TCRdb's copy has only in-frame clones and leaves some out. The data show roughly 160,000 clones, about 86% seen once. The sequencing sample was made of blood. Receptors originate from a woman aged 25 to 39 in good health.

The rearrangement joins TRBV28 to TRBJ2-3; 7 bases are shared with TRBD1. The trim removed 5 bases at V and 1 base at J, leaving 3 bases unmatched. This CDR3 is built from 14 residues. The germline V gene encodes CDR1 MDHEN and CDR2 SYDVKM. DNA of the CDR3: TGTGCCAGCAGTCGAACAGGGGGCACAGATACGCAGTATTTT. Translation gives CASSRTGGTDTQYF.

This clone was seen once. The genes are TRBV27 and TRBJ1-2, with D possibly matching TRBD1 (5 bases). The V gene's germline CDR1 is MNHEY and CDR2 SMNVEV (reference sequence). V shed 6 bases and J shed 5 bases, with 19 bases lying between them. The CDR3 spans 15 residues. DNA of the CDR3: TGTGCCAGCAGCCTACTCTCGGGACGGAAGTATGGCTACACCTTC. This codes for CASSLLSGRKYGYTF.

This CDR3 reads CASSLAIGLQNSPLHF. CDR3 sequence (DNA): TGTGCCAGCAGCTTAGCTATTGGACTGCAAAATTCACCCCTCCACTTT. The V gene is TRBV11-2, the J gene TRBJ1-6; D gene uncertain. The CDR3 loop spans 16 amino acids. V was shortened by 1 base and J by 7 bases, with 14 bases between the two germline ends. From germline, CDR1 is SGHAT and CDR2 FQNNGV.

The chain is built from TRBV6-4 and TRBJ2-7, with a tentative D call TRBD2 (6 bases). Trimming took 7 bases from V and 0 from J, leaving 13 bases between them. The germline V gene encodes CDR1 MRHNA and CDR2 SNTAGT. This CDR3 is built from 14 residues. Here the CDR3 reads CASTRLVSSYEQYV. In DNA form, the CDR3 reads TGTGCCAGCACCCGACTAGTTAGCTCCTACGAGCAGTACGTC.

This clone has more than one count but fewer than ten. The chain couples TRBV4-2 to TRBJ2-3; D gene uncertain. The V end lost 0 bases, the J end lost 8 bases, and 9 bases lay between the germline ends. This CDR3 spans 13 amino acids. CDR1 and CDR2 from the germline V gene are LGHNA and YNFKEQ. CDR3 amino acids: CASSQDLFSTQYF. For the CDR3, the DNA is TGTGCCAGCAGCCAAGATCTATTTTCTACGCAGTATTTT.

This clone was detected only once. J is TRBJ2-7 and V is TRBV4-1; 13 bases match TRBD2. The length of the CDR3 is 18 residues. CDR1 is MGHRA, CDR2 YSYEKL, per germline. The V gene end was trimmed by 1 base and the J gene end by 0 bases; junction bases not matched to a gene: 6. In DNA, the CDR3 is TGCGCCAGCAGCCAAGGACTAGCGGGGGGCTCTTTCTCCTACGAGCAGTACGTC. Translated, it gives CASSQGLAGGSFSYEQYV.

The rearrangement joins TRBV19 to TRBJ2-2; 11 nucleotides agree with TRBD1. CDR1 is LNHDA and CDR2 is SQIVND in the germline V gene (reference sequence). This CDR3 is 17 amino acids long. The V and J ends lost 8 bases and 6 bases, in that order; junction bases with no gene match: 14. CDR3 protein: CASYEGTGGIRAGELFF. CDR3 DNA: TGTGCCAGTTATGAGGGGACAGGGGGGATCCGGGCCGGGGAGCTGTTTTTT.

This chain links TRBV19 with TRBJ1-4, with D perhaps TRBD1 (6 bases). The CDR3 runs 15 residues. Germline V CDR1 and CDR2: LNHDA, SQIVND (reference sequence). The germline V and J ends were trimmed by 4 bases and 3 bases, with 12 bases remaining between them. For the CDR3, the DNA is TGTGCCAGTAGTACCCAGGGGTGGTCTAATGAAAAACTGTTTTTT. Translating it yields CASSTQGWSNEKLFF.

The chain links TRBV28 to TRBJ2-3; D remains unclear. This CDR3 has 16 residues. V lost 6 bases, J lost 2 bases, and 18 bases lay in between. CDR1 and CDR2 (germline): MDHEN, SYDVKM. CDR3 in DNA: TGTGCCAGCAGCCAAATCCAGGCCCGAATCACAGATACGCAGTATTTT. It encodes CASSQIQARITDTQYF.

This chain joins TRBV15 and TRBJ1-5; D uncertain. The CDR3 consists of 13 residues. V was cut by 5 bases and J by 5 bases, with 10 bases left in between. Germline V gene sequence: CDR1 LNHNV, CDR2 YYDKDF (reference sequence). CDR3 bases: TGTGCCACCAGCCTAACTTCCGATCAGCCCCAGCATTTT. Translation gives CATSLTSDQPQHF.

The chain joins TRBV27 to TRBJ1-2; 11 bases align to TRBD1. Germline loops: CDR1 MNHEY, CDR2 SMNVEV (reference sequence). This CDR3 spans 17 amino acids. Trimming removed 0 bases from V and 6 bases from J; junction bases left unmatched: 9. Here the CDR3 reads CASSLSGDRGFLHGYTF. For the CDR3, the DNA is TGTGCCAGCAGTTTATCTGGGGACAGGGGGTTTTTACATGGCTACACCTTC.

The genes are TRBV20-1 and TRBJ2-5; D is undetermined. Germline values: CDR1 DFQATT, CDR2 SNEGSKA (reference sequence). V shed 3 bases and J shed 5 bases, with 7 bases lying between them. CDR3 size: 11 residues. The CDR3 loop is CSASPDETQYF. CDR3 nucleotide sequence: TGCAGTGCTAGCCCCGATGAGACCCAGTACTTC.

This clone was detected once. V gene TRBV30 combines with J gene TRBJ1-6; 8 positions agree with TRBD1. Germline loops: CDR1 GTSNPN, CDR2 SVGIG (reference sequence). The CDR3 has 13 amino acids. Losses at the gene ends were 4 bases for V and 9 bases for J; bases not matched to a gene: 5. CDR3 sequence: CAWMDRATSPLHF. CDR3 in DNA: TGTGCCTGGATGGACAGGGCGACTTCACCCCTCCACTTT.

The chain carries TRBV2 and TRBJ1-6, with D possibly being TRBD1 (5 bases). The CDR3 runs 14 residues. Germline CDR1 and CDR2: SNHLY and FYNNEI. Trimming removed 1 base from V and 10 bases from J, with 11 bases in between. The CDR3 reads CASSEGGTISPLHF. DNA of the CDR3: TGTGCCAGCAGTGAAGGGGGCACAATCTCACCCCTCCACTTT.

This chain connects TRBV27 to TRBJ1-1, with a possible D match to TRBD1 (6 bases). With 7 bases removed from V and 1 base from J, the gap between germline ends came to 13 bases. The CDR3 spans 14 residues. Per the germline V gene, CDR1 is MNHEY and CDR2 is SMNVEV (reference sequence). The CDR3 loop is CASKDTTGNTEAFF. CDR3 sequence (DNA): TGTGCCAGCAAGGATACGACAGGGAACACTGAAGCTTTCTTT.

The rearrangement joins TRBV30 to TRBJ1-1; TRBD1 matches at 12 bases. J lost 4 bases, V lost 4 bases, and 4 bases had no gene match. The CDR3 totals 14 residues. Germline values: CDR1 GTSNPN, CDR2 SVGIG (reference sequence). The DNA for the CDR3 is TGTGCCTGGAACCGGGACAGGGGGCCCACTGAAGCTTTCTTT. Translation: CAWNRDRGPTEAFF.

The V call is TRBV20-1, the J call TRBJ2-5; D remains unclear. With 6 bases removed from V and 2 bases from J, the gap between germline ends came to 7 bases. The CDR3 totals 11 residues. Germline V gives CDR1 DFQATT, CDR2 SNEGSKA (reference sequence). CDR3 amino acids: CSAYPQETQYF. For the CDR3, the DNA is TGCAGTGCCTATCCTCAAGAGACCCAGTACTTC.

This rearrangement joins TRBV11-3 to TRBJ2-1; D ambiguous. The germline CDR1 and CDR2 sequences are SGHNT and YENEEA. The V and J ends lost 2 bases and 4 bases respectively, with 12 bases between them. The CDR3 is 15 residues long. The CDR3 coding sequence is TGTGCCAGCAGCTTACTAGGACCCCGGTACAATGAGCAGTTCTTC. This encodes CASSLLGPRYNEQFF.

The chain recombines TRBV5-1 with TRBJ2-3; 7 bases are a match to TRBD1. The CDR3 length is 15 residues. Germline V lookup: CDR1 SGHRS, CDR2 YFSETQ. The ends lost 0 bases at V and 1 base at J; junction bases unmatched: 2. The CDR3 protein is CASSLVTGGTDTQYF. The CDR3 DNA is TGCGCCAGCAGCTTGGTTACAGGGGGCACAGATACGCAGTATTTT.

This clone was recorded only once. V and J are TRBV28 and TRBJ1-2; D unresolved. The V and J ends lost 5 bases and 4 bases respectively, with 8 bases between them. The germline gives CDR1 MDHEN, CDR2 SYDVKM. This CDR3 has 12 amino acids. CDR3 nucleotide sequence: TGTGCCAGCAGTGAAGGGAGCTATGGCTACACCTTC. Translated: CASSEGSYGYTF.

V usage is TRBV5-4 and J usage is TRBJ2-1, with TRBD2 identical over 12 bases. The germline gives CDR1 SGHNT, CDR2 YYREEE (reference sequence). This CDR3 region has 16 residues. Trimming cost V 4 bases and J 7 bases; bases outside gene matches: 9. This CDR3 reads CASSVTSGGPPNEQFF. DNA of the CDR3: TGTGCCAGCAGCGTTACTAGCGGGGGGCCACCAAATGAGCAGTTCTTC.

The chain combines TRBV19 with TRBJ1-5; D uncertain. CDR1 is LNHDA and CDR2 is SQIVND in the germline V gene (reference sequence). This CDR3 has 13 amino acids. V lost 7 bases and J 5 bases, leaving 12 bases between the germline ends. In nucleotides, the CDR3 is TGTGCCAGTAAAGTAAGGTTGGATCAGCCCCAGCATTTT. Translated: CASKVRLDQPQHF.

The chain combines TRBV7-6 with TRBJ2-5; D possibly corresponds to TRBD2 (7 bases). Germline V lookup: CDR1 SGHVS, CDR2 FNYEAQ. CDR3 size: 15 residues. V dropped 4 bases and J dropped 5 bases, with 17 bases sitting between them. The CDR3, as DNA: TGTGCCAGCAGCTCGGTGGGGGGGCCGAGGGAGACCCAGTACTTC. Its protein is CASSSVGGPRETQYF. Looking up the rest from reference TRBV7-6 and TRBJ2-5 gives the full variable domain: GAGVSQSPRYKVTKRGQDVALRCDPISGHVSLYWYRQALGQGPEFLTYFNYEAQQDKSGLPNDRFSAERPEGSISTLTIQRTEQRDSAMYRCASSSVGGPRETQYFGPGTRLLVL.

This rearrangement joins TRBV28 to TRBJ2-7; D might be TRBD1 (5 bases). The CDR3 totals 15 residues. Germline V gene lookup returns CDR1 MDHEN and CDR2 SYDVKM. The germline V and J ends were trimmed by 2 bases and 7 bases, with 18 bases remaining between them. The CDR3 reads CASSLRVGVVGEQYF. The CDR3 DNA reads as TGTGCCAGCAGTTTACGGGTAGGGGTCGTCGGAGAGCAGTACTTC.

This sequence joins TRBV14 and TRBJ2-3; TRBD1 matches at 7 bases. The CDR3 contains 12 residues. Trimming took 4 bases from V and 13 from J; bases not matched to a gene: 8. In germline, CDR1 is SGHDN, CDR2 FVKESK. The CDR3 reads CASSRQGKEEYF. CDR3 nucleotides: TGTGCCAGCAGCCGACAGGGTAAAGAAGAGTATTTT.

The chain combines TRBV6-5 with TRBJ2-5, with D hard to call. Germline CDR1 reads MNHEY; CDR2 reads SVGAGI. Deletions cut 7 bases from V and 0 bases from J, with 12 bases between. The CDR3 totals 14 residues. Written as DNA, the CDR3 is TGTGCCAGCATCCACGACCTTGACCAAGAGACCCAGTACTTC. It translates to CASIHDLDQETQYF.

This sequence joins TRBV4-1 and TRBJ2-1; 12 bases agree with TRBD2. The trim removed 3 bases at V and 10 bases at J, leaving 7 bases unmatched. The CDR3 is made up of 15 amino acids. Germline V gene data show CDR1 as MGHRA and CDR2 as YSYEKL. The CDR3: CASSHRLAGVEEQFF. CDR3 in DNA: TGCGCCAGCAGCCACAGACTAGCGGGAGTGGAGGAGCAGTTCTTC.